The 27 T cell receptor beta chains below come from one sample, sequenced in a study of T cells after yellow fever vaccination. TCRdb reprocessed the 5' RACE reads via MiXCR and lists one record per CDR3 protein. The table has 300,000 or so distinct CDR3 sequences, 13% seen once. The source material was CD4+ T cells sorted from PBMCs, sampled 45 days after the yellow fever booster vaccination. The receptor set was obtained from a young man who received the YFV17D yellow fever vaccine.

This clonotype appeared a few times. The J gene is TRBJ1-5, the V gene TRBV19, with D unclear. The CDR3 runs to 16 residues. V was shortened by 2 bases and J by 3 bases, with 14 bases between the two germline ends. Germline-derived CDR1 and CDR2 are LNHDA and SQIVND (reference sequence). The CDR3 DNA follows: TGTGCCAGTAGTATATCAACCTTAGAGCCCAATCAGCCCCAGCATTTT. This gives the protein CASSISTLEPNQPQHF.

This clonotype was detected a few times. The chain is built from TRBV20-1 and TRBJ2-4; tentatively, D is TRBD1 (5 bases). Between the trimmed V and J ends, which lost 5 bases and 7 bases, there was a span of 9 bases. The CDR3 spans 11 residues. Germline V gene lookup returns CDR1 DFQATT and CDR2 SNEGSKA (reference sequence). The CDR3 coding sequence is TGCAGTGCTGCCCCAGGGAACATTCAGTACTTC. It encodes CSAAPGNIQYF.

This clonotype was counted between two and nine times. The rearrangement joins TRBV7-8 to TRBJ2-1; perhaps TRBD2 as D (6 bases). The germline CDR1 and CDR2 sequences are SGHVS and FQNEAQ. The CDR3 sequence is 16 residues long. V was cut by 2 bases and J by 6 bases, with 17 bases left in between. The CDR3 coding sequence is TGTGCCAGCAGCTTAATCTCTCCCGGACTATTCAATGAGCAGTTCTTC. As protein: CASSLISPGLFNEQFF.

This clonotype was seen only a few times. V and J are TRBV12-3 or TRBV12-4 and TRBJ1-1; 9 nucleotides line up with TRBD1. CDR3 length: 14 amino acids. The V segment lost 5 bases and the J segment 1 base; nucleotides outside the gene matches: 2. The CDR3 here is CASSETGGNTEAFF. The CDR3 DNA reads TGTGCCAGCAGTGAGACAGGGGGGAACACTGAAGCTTTCTTT.

V usage is TRBV5-1 and J usage is TRBJ2-1; 7 positions agree with TRBD2. V lost 4 bases to trimming and J lost 7 bases; unmatched junction nucleotides: 8. This CDR3 region has 14 residues. Germline loops: CDR1 SGHRS, CDR2 YFSETQ. The CDR3 reads CASSLVGRSNEQFF. The CDR3 DNA follows: TGCGCCAGCAGCCTGGTCGGGAGGTCGAATGAGCAGTTCTTC. Variable domain in full (rest from reference TRBV5-1 and TRBJ2-1): KAGVTQTPRYLIKTRGQQVTLSCSPISGHRSVSWYQQTPGQGLQFLFEYFSETQRNKGNFPGRFSGRQFSNSRSEMNVSTLELGDSALYLCASSLVGRSNEQFFGPGTRLTVL.

There are a few counts of this clonotype. The chain is built from TRBV25-1 and TRBJ2-5; 7 bases align to TRBD2. Germline trimming cut 11 bases from V and 4 bases from J; bases unmatched to any gene: 7. The CDR3 has 12 residues. Germline values: CDR1 MGHDK, CDR2 SYGVNS. The CDR3 DNA sequence: TGTGCCTCGCGGGGGTATGGAGAGACCCAGTACTTC. This sequence encodes CASRGYGETQYF.

A few counts support this clonotype. The V and J genes are TRBV11-1 and TRBJ2-1; 9 positions match TRBD2. This CDR3 region has 18 residues. V lost 1 base to trimming and J lost 7 bases; unmatched junction nucleotides: 14. Germline assignment: CDR1 SGHAT and CDR2 FQDESV (reference sequence). CDR3: CASSLGATSGQNRNEQFF. As DNA, the CDR3 is TGTGCCAGCAGCTTAGGCGCTACTAGCGGGCAAAACAGGAATGAGCAGTTCTTC.

This clonotype showed up many times. This sequence joins TRBV29-1 and TRBJ2-1; TRBD1 aligns across 8 bases. V was pared by 6 bases and J by 7 bases, with 8 bases of the junction left unmatched. The germline CDR1 and CDR2 sequences are SQVTM and ANQGSEA. The CDR3 covers 13 residues. The chain's CDR3 is CSVGRGPMNEQFF. DNA of the CDR3: TGCAGCGTGGGCAGGGGGCCCATGAATGAGCAGTTCTTC.

This clonotype was observed a handful of times. The chain has TRBV27 and TRBJ2-1; tentatively, D is TRBD1 (6 bases). V was shortened by 5 bases and J by 0 bases, with 11 bases between the two germline ends. Germline V CDR1 and CDR2: MNHEY, SMNVEV (reference sequence). CDR3 length: 15 residues. CDR3 DNA: TGTGCCAGCAGTGTGGACAGTCGCTCCTACAATGAGCAGTTCTTC. Its translation: CASSVDSRSYNEQFF.

The chain carries TRBV12-3 or TRBV12-4 and TRBJ2-7; 9 bases are shared with TRBD2. The CDR3 extends over 15 amino acids. The trim removed 4 bases at V and 4 bases at J, leaving 8 bases unmatched. This CDR3 reads CASSYRSSGSYEQYF. The CDR3 nucleotides read TGTGCCAGCAGTTATCGTAGTAGCGGGAGTTACGAGCAGTACTTC.

This clonotype has just a few counts. The chain links TRBV29-1 to TRBJ2-3; D may be TRBD1 (6 bases). Germline lookup yields CDR1 SQVTM and CDR2 ANQGSEA. The CDR3 totals 13 residues. The V gene lost 3 bases and the J gene lost 8 bases, with 15 bases spanning the gap. CDR3 bases: TGCAGCGTTGAGGCAGGGGTCCACCCTACGCAGTATTTT. Protein: CSVEAGVHPTQYF.

This clonotype has more than one count but fewer than ten. The CDR3 here is CASSLGSGSLRTGELFF. The CDR3 DNA follows: TGTGCCAGCAGCTTGGGTAGCGGGAGTCTGAGGACCGGGGAGCTGTTTTTT. The chain combines TRBV11-2 with TRBJ2-2; 9 bases are shared with TRBD2. This CDR3 spans 17 amino acids. Per the germline V gene, CDR1 is SGHAT and CDR2 is FQNNGV. V was pared by 3 bases and J by 5 bases, with 10 bases of the junction left unmatched.

The chain is built from TRBV20-1 and TRBJ2-1; 10 positions match TRBD2. Germline loops: CDR1 DFQATT, CDR2 SNEGSKA (reference sequence). The CDR3 is 14 residues long. V gave up 3 bases and J gave up 8 bases; unmatched junction bases: 7. CDR3 protein: CSASDLAGVDEQFF. CDR3 DNA: TGCAGTGCTAGTGACCTAGCGGGAGTCGATGAGCAGTTCTTC.

The chain couples TRBV25-1 to TRBJ2-6, with D perhaps TRBD2 (7 bases). In germline, CDR1 is MGHDK, CDR2 SYGVNS. The CDR3 has 17 residues. The V gene lost 2 bases and the J gene lost 0 bases, with 11 bases spanning the gap. CDR3 coding DNA: TGTGCCAGCAGTGAAAAGGGGGGGTACTCTGGGGCCAACGTCCTGACTTTC. Translating gives CASSEKGGYSGANVLTF.

The table lists this clonotype with a few counts. The chain is built from TRBV11-2 and TRBJ2-4; D unclear. V was cut by 0 bases and J by 4 bases, with 4 bases left in between. CDR3 length equals 13 residues. CDR1 SGHAT and CDR2 FQNNGV come from the germline V gene. CDR3 sequence (DNA): TGTGCCAGCAGCTTAGAGTCAAAAAACATTCAGTACTTC. Translated, it gives CASSLESKNIQYF.

This chain links TRBV29-1 with TRBJ1-2, with 8 bases aligning to TRBD1. The CDR3 length is 14 residues. V gave up 6 bases and J gave up 7 bases; unmatched junction bases: 13. CDR1 is SQVTM, CDR2 ANQGSEA, per germline. CDR3 sequence reads: CSVTDKDRASGYTF. The CDR3, as DNA: TGCAGCGTCACCGACAAGGACAGGGCGTCTGGCTACACCTTC.

V gene TRBV7-2 combines with J gene TRBJ2-1, with a weak D call TRBD2 (6 bases). CDR1 and CDR2 (germline): SGHTA, FQGNSA. The ends were cut back, 3 bases at V and 7 bases at J, with 7 bases in the middle. CDR3 length equals 12 residues. CDR3 bases: TGTGCCAGCAGCTTCAGCGGGAATGAGCAGTTCTTC. Encoded protein: CASSFSGNEQFF.

This clonotype was picked up a small number of times. The V gene is TRBV29-1, the J gene TRBJ2-5; D gene uncertain. Deletions cut 7 bases from V and 4 bases from J, with 16 bases between. Germline CDR1 SQVTM, CDR2 ANQGSEA. CDR3 length: 13 residues. The CDR3: CSGQLRTGETQYF. DNA for the CDR3: TGCAGCGGTCAACTGCGAACGGGAGAGACCCAGTACTTC. Full variable domain (missing parts from reference TRBV29-1 and TRBJ2-5): SAVISQKPSRDICQRGTSLTIQCQVDSQVTMMFWYRQQPGQSLTLIATANQGSEATYESGFVIDKFPISRPNLTFSTLTVSNMSPEDSSIYLCSGQLRTGETQYFGPGTRLLVL.

This clonotype was counted many times. V is TRBV10-3 and J is TRBJ2-1; 9 positions match TRBD2. Germline V gene sequence: CDR1 ENHRY, CDR2 SYGVKD. J gave up 4 bases and V 7 bases, and 2 bases lay outside the gene matches. The CDR3 consists of 13 residues. The CDR3 loop is CAIKAGGYNEQFF. The CDR3 coding sequence is TGTGCCATCAAGGCGGGAGGGTACAATGAGCAGTTCTTC.

This clonotype was seen a handful of times. The V gene is TRBV20-1, the J gene TRBJ2-5; 8 bases map to TRBD2. The CDR3 length is 14 residues. Per the germline V gene, CDR1 is DFQATT and CDR2 is SNEGSKA (reference sequence). After removal of 6 bases from V and 4 bases from J, the junction contained 10 bases not matched to a gene. The CDR3 spells CSAPKVAGGETQYF. CDR3 in DNA: TGCAGTGCCCCCAAAGTGGCGGGAGGAGAGACCCAGTACTTC.

This chain joins TRBV20-1 and TRBJ2-2; 7 bases are shared with TRBD2. The CDR3 loop spans 17 amino acids. Per the germline V gene, CDR1 is DFQATT and CDR2 is SNEGSKA (reference sequence). After removal of 2 bases from V and 2 bases from J, the junction contained 11 bases not matched to a gene. CDR3 residues: CSARHPGSGFNTGELFF. The CDR3 bases are TGCAGTGCTAGACACCCCGGTAGCGGGTTTAACACCGGGGAGCTGTTTTTT.

This clonotype has at least ten counts. The chain recombines TRBV11-3 with TRBJ2-5; 7 bases are a match to TRBD1. The germline V gene has CDR1 SGHNT and CDR2 YENEEA. CDR3 length: 15 amino acids. V shed 5 bases and J 2 bases; nucleotides not matched to a gene: 8. The chain's CDR3 is CASSLGQNRQETQYF. The CDR3 DNA reads TGTGCCAGCAGCCTGGGACAGAACAGACAAGAGACCCAGTACTTC.

This chain joins TRBV7-9 and TRBJ2-1; tentatively, D is TRBD2 (6 bases). This CDR3 region has 14 residues. The germline V gene encodes CDR1 SEHNR and CDR2 FQNEAQ (reference sequence). V lost 0 bases, J lost 6 bases, and 9 bases lay in between. CDR3: CASSLALGGNEQFF. DNA of the CDR3: TGTGCCAGCAGCTTAGCTCTGGGGGGCAATGAGCAGTTCTTC. Based on the CDR3 plus reference TRBV7-9 and TRBJ2-1, the full variable domain is DTGVSQNPRHKITKRGQNVTFRCDPISEHNRLYWYRQTLGQGPEFLTYFQNEAQLEKSRLLSDRFSAERPKGSFSTLEIQRTEQGDSAMYLCASSLALGGNEQFFGPGTRLTVL.

The rearrangement links TRBV28 to TRBJ1-1, with D unresolved. The CDR3 sequence is 12 residues long. CDR1 MDHEN and CDR2 SYDVKM come from the germline V gene. Trimming cost V 2 bases and J 10 bases, with 11 bases left between them. The CDR3 reads CASSLVGLRAFF. Written as DNA, the CDR3 is TGTGCCAGCAGTTTAGTCGGGCTTAGAGCTTTCTTT.

The chain recombines TRBV29-1 with TRBJ2-1; 8 bases fit TRBD2. This CDR3 has 16 residues. The ends lost 3 bases at V and 5 bases at J; junction bases unmatched: 12. Germline CDR1 reads SQVTM; CDR2 reads ANQGSEA. The CDR3 sequence: CSVDYVVGGVHNEQFF. The CDR3 nucleotides read TGCAGCGTTGATTACGTTGTCGGGGGGGTACACAATGAGCAGTTCTTC.

The rearrangement links TRBV2 to TRBJ2-5; 9 positions agree with TRBD2. With 0 bases clipped from V and 5 bases from J, the junction kept 4 bases outside the gene matches. This CDR3 has 15 amino acids. Germline lookup yields CDR1 SNHLY and CDR2 FYNNEI. The CDR3 here is CASSEAHSGGETQYF. The CDR3 DNA is TGTGCCAGCAGTGAAGCGCACAGCGGGGGGGAGACCCAGTACTTC.

This clonotype was counted only a few times. The chain couples TRBV7-9 to TRBJ2-7, with 9 bases that match TRBD1. The V gene end was trimmed by 4 bases and the J gene end by 3 bases; junction bases not matched to a gene: 10. The germline gives CDR1 SEHNR, CDR2 FQNEAQ (reference sequence). This CDR3 spans 16 amino acids. The CDR3 sequence: CASSSLGGTGSYEQYF. As DNA, the CDR3 is TGTGCCAGCAGCTCCCTTGGAGGGACAGGGAGCTACGAGCAGTACTTC.